The rows below give T cell receptor beta chains drawn from one sample of a study of shared clonotypes between healthy human individuals. Assay: immunoSEQ multiplex PCR; the TCRdb copy retains only in-frame clones and omits some. The sample lists a few million clones, just over 90% occurring once. What was sequenced was naive CD4+ T cells sorted from blood. These receptors originate from a man aged 18 to 29 in good health. Each CDR3 is given with its conserved first and last residue. The order of the fields is V gene, J gene, D gene, clone size, CDR3 DNA, CDR3 protein. A D gene is named only where the DNA matches it firmly. Only some rows state a clone size, as once, few, many or a class for expanded clones.

V: TRBV5-1; J: TRBJ2-5; D: -; size: -; DNA: TGCGCCAGCAGCCCCAGGGGTGATGAGACCCAGTACTTC; CDR3: CASSPRGDETQYF
V: TRBV9; J: TRBJ1-6; D: TRBD1; size: -; DNA: TGTGCCAGCACCTCAGGGGGGAGCTCCTATAATTCACCCCTCCACTTT; CDR3: CASTSGGSSYNSPLHF
V: TRBV14; J: TRBJ2-3; D: TRBD2; size: -; DNA: TGTGCCAGCAGCCCAGGAGTGGGAGGGGGCACAGATACGCAGTATTTT; CDR3: CASSPGVGGGTDTQYF
V: TRBV28; J: TRBJ2-7; D: -; size: -; DNA: TGTGCCACCGGGCGCTACGAGCAGTACTTC; CDR3: CATGRYEQYF
V: TRBV6-5; J: TRBJ1-6; D: -; size: -; DNA: TGTGCCAGCAGTACCCGGACCGAAAATTCACCCCTCCACTTT; CDR3: CASSTRTENSPLHF
V: TRBV6-5; J: TRBJ1-1; D: TRBD1; size: -; DNA: TGTGCCAGTGGGCGGGGGGACAGGGGGCGGGCTGAAGCTTTCTTT; CDR3: CASGRGDRGRAEAFF
V: TRBV5-1; J: TRBJ2-1; D: -; size: -; DNA: TGCGCCAGCAGCTTGGAGGGGGAGTCCTACAATGAGCAGTTCTTC; CDR3: CASSLEGESYNEQFF
V: TRBV30; J: TRBJ2-1; D: TRBD2; size: -; DNA: TGTGCCTGGAGTTCGAGACTAGCGGGAGTTAATGAGCAGTTCTTC; CDR3: CAWSSRLAGVNEQFF
V: TRBV9; J: TRBJ2-3; D: -; size: -; DNA: TGTGCCAGCAGCGGCGTCGCCTCGAGCACAGATACGCAGTATTTT; CDR3: CASSGVASSTDTQYF
V: TRBV4-1; J: TRBJ2-3; D: -; size: -; DNA: TGCGCCAGCAGCCGGACCGGGACCTTCACAGATACGCAGTATTTT; CDR3: CASSRTGTFTDTQYF
V: TRBV6-1; J: TRBJ2-7; D: TRBD2; size: few; DNA: TGTGCCAGCAGTCTTTCGGCGGGAGCCAACTACGAGCAGTACTTC; CDR3: CASSLSAGANYEQYF
V: TRBV6-5; J: TRBJ1-6; D: TRBD1; size: -; DNA: TGTGCCAGCAGTTACGGCAGGGGGCTTCCCAATTCACCCCTCCACTTT; CDR3: CASSYGRGLPNSPLHF
V: TRBV6-6; J: TRBJ2-2; D: -; size: -; DNA: TGTGCCAGCAGTTACAAGAACACCGGGGAGCTGTTTTTT; CDR3: CASSYKNTGELFF
V: TRBV28; J: TRBJ1-1; D: TRBD1; size: -; DNA: TGTGCCAGCAGTTTCCAGACGGCAGGGGGCTTCGAAGCTGAAGCTTTCTTT; CDR3: CASSFQTAGGFEAEAFF
V: TRBV19; J: TRBJ2-5; D: TRBD2; size: -; DNA: TGTGCCAGTAGTATCAGCCTAGCGGGGGGAGAGACCCAGTACTTC; CDR3: CASSISLAGGETQYF
V: TRBV27; J: TRBJ2-1; D: TRBD2; size: -; DNA: TGTGCCAGCAGTGCCGGACTAGCGGGAGGCTCCTCCTACAATGAGCAGTTCTTC; CDR3: CASSAGLAGGSSYNEQFF
V: TRBV2; J: TRBJ2-2; D: TRBD1; size: -; DNA: TGTGCCAGCAGGGATAGGACAGGGGGGACCGGGGAGCTGTTTTTT; CDR3: CASRDRTGGTGELFF
V: TRBV6-6; J: TRBJ1-1; D: TRBD1; size: -; DNA: TGTGCCAGCAGTTCAGGGGGCGCAAGAAAAGCTTTCTTT; CDR3: CASSSGGARKAFF
V: TRBV7-9; J: TRBJ2-1; D: -; size: -; DNA: TGTGCCAGCAGCCTCCGGGACTTCCACAATGAGCAGTTCTTC; CDR3: CASSLRDFHNEQFF
V: TRBV19; J: TRBJ2-3; D: TRBD2; size: -; DNA: TGTGCCAGTAGTACCCGGACTAGCGGGGGGTCAGATACGCAGTATTTT; CDR3: CASSTRTSGGSDTQYF
V: TRBV6-5; J: TRBJ2-7; D: -; size: -; DNA: TGTGCCAGCAGTTATACATCGAGCACCTACGAGCAGTACTTC; CDR3: CASSYTSSTYEQYF
V: TRBV7-9; J: TRBJ1-1; D: TRBD1; size: -; DNA: TGTGCCAGCAGCTTAGGAGGGGGCGGAACAGCTGAAGCTTTCTTT; CDR3: CASSLGGGGTAEAFF
V: TRBV28; J: TRBJ2-7; D: -; size: -; DNA: TGTGCCAGCATACAGGGGAGGATCGGCGAGCAGTACTTC; CDR3: CASIQGRIGEQYF
V: TRBV5-6; J: TRBJ2-5; D: -; size: once; DNA: TGTGCCAGCAGCTATGCCCCGGGGCCACAAGAGACCCAGTACTTC; CDR3: CASSYAPGPQETQYF
V: TRBV5-1; J: TRBJ1-1; D: -; size: -; DNA: TGCGCCAGCCGGGACACCGTAAACACTGAAGCTTTCTTT; CDR3: CASRDTVNTEAFF
V: TRBV27; J: TRBJ2-3; D: TRBD1; size: -; DNA: TGTGCCAGCAGTTTATCGTGGGGTGGGGGGACAGGGCTGAATACGCAGTATTTT; CDR3: CASSLSWGGGTGLNTQYF
V: TRBV4-3; J: TRBJ2-1; D: -; size: -; DNA: TGCGCCAGCAGCCAAGCGGGCGGGACCGCCTACAATGAGCAGTTCTTC; CDR3: CASSQAGGTAYNEQFF
V: TRBV5-1; J: TRBJ1-4; D: -; size: once; DNA: TGCGCCAGCAGCTTCAATCTAGACAGCTACGAAAAACTGTTTTTT; CDR3: CASSFNLDSYEKLFF
V: TRBV5-4; J: TRBJ1-1; D: -; size: once; DNA: TGTGCCAGCAGTCAAAAAGGTCGGGCCCCGAACACTGAAGCTTTCTTT; CDR3: CASSQKGRAPNTEAFF
V: TRBV10-3; J: TRBJ2-2; D: -; size: -; DNA: TGTGCCATCAGTGCTGGCGACACCGGGGAGCTGTTTTTT; CDR3: CAISAGDTGELFF
V: TRBV15; J: TRBJ1-1; D: -; size: -; DNA: TGTGCCACCAGCAGACGCGACCAGGGCAGGCCTGAAGCTTTCTTT; CDR3: CATSRRDQGRPEAFF
V: TRBV11-2; J: TRBJ1-2; D: -; size: -; DNA: TGTGCCAGCAGCTCCGGGGCCGCCTATGGCTACACCTTC; CDR3: CASSSGAAYGYTF
V: TRBV6-6; J: TRBJ2-5; D: -; size: -; DNA: TGTGCCAGCAGGAGGGCTGAGACCCAGTACTTC; CDR3: CASRRAETQYF
V: TRBV6-6; J: TRBJ1-5; D: TRBD1; size: -; DNA: TGTGCCAGCAGTTCGAACGACAGGGTCCAGCCCCAGCATTTT; CDR3: CASSSNDRVQPQHF
V: TRBV25-1; J: TRBJ2-1; D: TRBD1; size: -; DNA: TGTGCCAGCAGGTCGGACAGGGCCTACAATGAGCAGTTCTTC; CDR3: CASRSDRAYNEQFF
V: TRBV9; J: TRBJ2-3; D: TRBD1; size: -; DNA: TGTGCCAGCAGCCCTCGGACAGGGGGCATAAAAGATACGCAGTATTTT; CDR3: CASSPRTGGIKDTQYF
V: TRBV2; J: TRBJ1-5; D: TRBD1; size: -; DNA: TGTGCCAGCAGAGGGGGACAGGGATATAGCAATCAGCCCCAGCATTTT; CDR3: CASRGGQGYSNQPQHF
V: TRBV6-5; J: TRBJ1-1; D: TRBD1; size: -; DNA: TGTGCCAGCAGACCTTGGACAGGGTCTAACACTGAAGCTTTCTTT; CDR3: CASRPWTGSNTEAFF
V: TRBV19; J: TRBJ2-5; D: -; size: -; DNA: TGTGCCAGTAGGAAGTCTCAATCAGTCGAGACCCAGTACTTC; CDR3: CASRKSQSVETQYF
V: TRBV10-3; J: TRBJ2-3; D: -; size: once; DNA: TGTGCCATCAGCGCGACAGAGCTTTATGGAGATACGCAGTATTTT; CDR3: CAISATELYGDTQYF
V: TRBV15; J: TRBJ1-5; D: TRBD1; size: -; DNA: TGTGCCACCAGCAGAAGGACAGGCGGTTATAGCAATCAGCCCCAGCATTTT; CDR3: CATSRRTGGYSNQPQHF